The clone carrying this TCR beta chain appeared a few times. Its matching antigen is unknown. These data originate in a study of cytomegalovirus exposure and HLA in healthy donors. General study results and limits: TCR sequences were mostly rare, though some public TCRs occurred in many donors.

Only in-frame clones appear in the TCRdb table, and some are missing; sequencing was by immunoSEQ multiplex PCR. The repertoire has about 89,000 clones, roughly 83% of them found once; the top ten carry about an eighth. With V trimmed by 1 base and J by 2 bases, 4 bases remained unmatched. Germline V gene sequence: CDR1 ENHRY, CDR2 SYGVKD. This CDR3 is 16 amino acids long. The TCR sequence derives from a woman in her late teens or twenties in good health and CMV-seropositive. The V call is TRBV10-3, the J call TRBJ2-7; 11 positions match TRBD2. Sequencing input: PBMCs. The CDR3 bases are TGTGCCATCAGTGAGTACCTAGCGGGGGGTACCTACGAGCAGTACTTC. Its translation is CAISEYLAGGTYEQYF.